Given below is one TCR beta chain in context. The V gene end was trimmed by 5 bases and the J gene end by 5 bases; junction bases not matched to a gene: 6. The CDR3 runs to 15 residues. Germline loops: CDR1 SNHLY, CDR2 FYNNEI. As originally analysed: For nucleated cells, counts were estimated from reference gene primer amplification. Sequencing was performed with immunoSEQ multiplex PCR; in TCRdb, only in-frame clones are kept and a portion is missing. V and J calls and clone size come straight from that table; D and trimming were deduced from the DNA. Among 90,000 to 110,000 clones, around 80% were seen once, and the ten largest hold 4% to 5.5%. This sample was taken from a study of blood T cell repertoires in COVID-19.

The chain carries TRBV2 and TRBJ1-6, with 7 nucleotides matching TRBD1. This receptor was taken from a human donor in a cohort sampled during active or convalescent COVID-19. The specimen sequenced was peripheral blood. CDR3 loop: CASSRRDRHNSPLHF. DNA of the CDR3: TGTGCCAGCAGTCGCCGGGACAGACATAATTCACCCCTCCACTTT.